This TCR beta chain was found in a study of blood T cell repertoires in COVID-19. Across the study: Acute and convalescent COVID-19 samples came from the United States, Italy and Spain. Nucleic acid was either cDNA or gDNA, and it came from T cells, B-cell-depleted T cells, or PBMCs.

There are 14 residues in the CDR3. After removal of 3 bases from V and 2 bases from J, the junction contained 2 bases not matched to a gene. Germline V gene sequence: CDR1 LGHNA, CDR2 YSLEER. Profiling relied on immunoSEQ multiplex PCR, and the TCRdb table lists in-frame clones only, not all of them. This sample yields some 250,000 clones, of which roughly 86% are seen a single time; 9% to 15% belongs to the top ten. This chain uses TRBV4-3 with TRBJ2-5, with 8 bases fitting TRBD2. The sequenced sample was peripheral blood. This clonotype originated in a man older than 75 with acute or convalescent COVID-19. CDR3 DNA sequence: TGCGCCAGCAGCCATGCGGGAGGTCAAGAGACCCAGTACTTC. Protein: CASSHAGGQETQYF.